The sequence of this T cell receptor (beta chain) was determined in a study of cytomegalovirus exposure and HLA in healthy donors. Use of 60 Vbeta and 13 Jbeta primers characterized the PCR. The table came from immunoSEQ multiplex PCR; TCRdb's copy has only in-frame clones and leaves some out. The sample consists of about 130,000 clones, 60% to 85% of them appearing once. In germline, CDR1 is MRHNA, CDR2 SNTAGT. V gave up 3 bases and J gave up 4 bases, with 7 bases separating them. The CDR3 spans 13 residues. Sequenced: PBMCs. The TCR was taken from a female donor in good health and CMV-seropositive. The chain is built from TRBV6-4 and TRBJ1-5; a weak D match, TRBD1 (5 bases). CDR3 bases: TGTGCCAGCAGTGAACAGGCAAATCAGCCCCAGCATTTT. It yields the protein CASSEQANQPQHF.